These T cell receptor beta chains were read from a single sample in a study of cytomegalovirus exposure and HLA in healthy donors. Assay used: immunoSEQ multiplex PCR; TCRdb lists only in-frame clones, some missing. The table has 45,000 to 65,000 clones, approximately 70% seen once. Sequences were obtained from PBMCs. These TCRs come from a man aged 18 to 30 in good health and CMV-seronegative. CDR3s include the opening cysteine and the closing phenylalanine or tryptophan. A D gene is named only where the DNA matches it firmly. Not every row has a clone size; where given, it reads once, few, many or a size class.

>TRBJ2-7|once|.|TRBV7-9
CAHGGSGSYEQYF
TGTGCCCACGGGGGTAGCGGAAGCTACGAGCAGTACTTC
>TRBJ1-5|once|TRBD1|TRBV28
CASRSTGNDQPQHF
TGTGCCAGCAGATCGACAGGGAATGATCAGCCCCAGCATTTT
>TRBJ1-1|.|TRBD1|TRBV5-4
CASSLAIGGTGGRGAEAFF
TGTGCCAGCAGCTTGGCAATAGGGGGGACAGGGGGCCGTGGAGCTGAAGCTTTCTTT
>TRBJ1-1|.|.|TRBV7-9
CASSLSSGRVEAFF
TGTGCCAGCAGCTTATCCTCGGGCAGGGTAGAAGCTTTCTTT
>TRBJ2-1|.|TRBD1|TRBV7-2
CASSSQGAGYNEQFF
TGTGCCAGCAGCTCACAGGGGGCAGGCTACAATGAGCAGTTCTTC
>TRBJ1-6|.|TRBD1|TRBV4-1
CASSQAPDRGNYNSPLHF
TGCGCCAGCAGCCAAGCTCCGGACAGGGGCAATTATAATTCACCCCTCCACTTT
>TRBJ1-4|.|.|TRBV28
CASGGGKANEKLFF
TGTGCCAGCGGGGGGGGTAAAGCTAATGAAAAACTGTTTTTT
>TRBJ2-1|few|TRBD2|TRBV7-2
CASSLASGSWNEQFF
TGTGCCAGCAGCTTGGCTAGCGGGAGTTGGAATGAGCAGTTCTTC
>TRBJ2-3|.|TRBD1|TRBV6-1
CASDQGTGGADTQYF
TGTGCCAGCGACCAGGGGACAGGGGGGGCCGATACGCAGTATTTT
>TRBJ2-5|.|.|TRBV30
CAWRAVETQYF
TGTGCCTGGAGGGCCGTAGAGACCCAGTACTTC
>TRBJ1-2|.|.|TRBV9
CASSRPQGSNYGYTF
TGTGCCAGCAGCAGACCACAGGGTTCGAACTATGGCTACACCTTC
>TRBJ2-7|.|TRBD2|TRBV5-1
CASSPGLAGPYEQYF
TGCGCCAGCAGCCCGGGACTAGCGGGGCCCTACGAGCAGTACTTC
>TRBJ2-3|.|.|TRBV27
CASMPRQSSTDTQYF
TGTGCCAGCATGCCGAGACAGTCTAGCACAGATACGCAGTATTTT
>TRBJ2-7|once|TRBD1|TRBV7-2
CASSPSRDRVHEQYF
TGTGCCAGCAGCCCTTCCCGGGACAGGGTCCACGAGCAGTACTTC
>TRBJ1-5|few|.|TRBV5-4
CASSLQGGGQPQHF
TGTGCCAGCAGCTTACAGGGCGGGGGACAGCCCCAGCATTTT
>TRBJ1-5|few|.|TRBV6-6
CASRERQPQHF
TGTGCCAGCAGGGAGAGACAGCCCCAGCATTTT
>TRBJ2-3|few|TRBD2|TRBV7-8
CASSFGGSRTDTQYF
TGTGCCAGCAGCTTCGGCGGGAGTAGGACAGATACGCAGTATTTT
>TRBJ2-7|.|.|TRBV19
CASSLGSSYEQYF
TGTGCCAGTTCGCTCGGGTCCTCCTACGAGCAGTACTTC
>TRBJ2-1|.|.|TRBV4-3
CASSQAGSSYNEQFF
TGCGCCAGCAGCCAAGCTGGCAGCTCCTACAATGAGCAGTTCTTC
>TRBJ1-2|few|.|TRBV5-1
CASSLGGQESSRGYTF
TGCGCCAGCAGCTTGGGGGGGCAAGAATCATCGAGAGGCTACACCTTC
>TRBJ1-6|.|.|TRBV5-1
CASSLAQNSPLHF
TGCGCCAGCAGCTTGGCCCAGAATTCACCCCTCCACTTT
>TRBJ2-7|.|TRBD2|TRBV6-5
CASRIGLAGVGEQYF
TGTGCCAGCAGAATCGGACTAGCGGGAGTAGGCGAGCAGTACTTC
>TRBJ2-1|.|TRBD2|TRBV10-2
CASSWVAGGSYNEQFF
TGCGCCAGCAGTTGGGTAGCGGGAGGGTCCTACAATGAGCAGTTCTTC
>TRBJ2-7|.|.|TRBV5-1
CASSPRGYSYEQYF
TGCGCCAGCAGCCCTCGCGGTTACTCCTACGAGCAGTACTTC
>TRBJ1-1|few|.|TRBV7-8
CASSLQAAGVVEAFF
TGTGCCAGCAGCTTACAAGCAGCAGGGGTTGTGGAAGCTTTCTTT
>TRBJ1-1|.|.|TRBV30
CAWSLGDTEAFF
TGTGCCTGGAGCCTAGGGGATACTGAAGCTTTCTTT
>TRBJ1-4|.|.|TRBV7-9
CASSQPGRGGNEKLFF
TGTGCCAGCAGCCAGCCTGGACGGGGAGGGAATGAAAAACTGTTTTTT
>TRBJ2-7|.|.|TRBV11-2
CASSLLDLKYF
TGTGCCAGCAGCTTGCTTGACTTAAAGTACTTC
>TRBJ2-7|.|TRBD2|TRBV28
CASSLLAGADEQYF
TGTGCCAGCAGTCTACTAGCGGGAGCCGACGAGCAGTACTTC
>TRBJ1-2|.|TRBD1|TRBV10-3
CAIRGQNYGYTF
TGTGCCATCAGGGGACAGAACTATGGCTACACCTTC
>TRBJ2-5|.|.|TRBV6-5
CASSYTLETQYF
TGTGCCAGCAGTTATACTCTGGAGACCCAGTACTTC
>TRBJ2-7|.|.|TRBV13
CASSSTTGFEQYF
TGTGCCAGCAGCTCTACCACCGGTTTCGAGCAGTACTTC
>TRBJ1-2|.|TRBD1|TRBV27
CASGVTGSGYTF
TGTGCCAGCGGGGTGACAGGGTCCGGCTACACCTTC
>TRBJ1-2|.|.|TRBV21-1
CASSFTGLLIDGYTF
TGTGCCAGCAGCTTCACCGGACTCCTCATCGATGGCTACACCTTC
>TRBJ1-5|.|.|TRBV28
CASRPPPIGSNQPQHF
TGTGCCAGCAGGCCCCCCCCCATCGGTAGCAATCAGCCCCAGCATTTT
>TRBJ2-7|.|TRBD1|TRBV6-1
CASSRDRFNYEQYF
TGTGCCAGCAGCCGGGACAGGTTTAACTACGAGCAGTACTTC
>TRBJ2-2|.|TRBD2|TRBV7-9
CASSLPGGNTGELFF
TGTGCCAGCAGCTTACCGGGAGGTAATACCGGGGAGCTGTTTTTT
>TRBJ2-5|.|.|TRBV10-3
CAISESGSAQETQYF
TGTGCCATCAGTGAGTCAGGTAGCGCCCAAGAGACCCAGTACTTC
>TRBJ2-4|.|.|TRBV7-2
CASSLASWERQGKNIQYF
TGTGCCAGCAGCTTAGCGTCTTGGGAACGGCAGGGCAAAAACATTCAGTACTTC
>TRBJ2-7|.|TRBD2|TRBV6-5
CASSGWGGTYEQYF
TGTGCCAGCAGTGGGTGGGGGGGGACGTACGAGCAGTACTTC
>TRBJ1-1|.|.|TRBV7-8
CASSEPTQHPGVTEAFF
TGTGCCAGCAGCGAACCGACGCAGCATCCAGGGGTGACTGAAGCTTTCTTT
>TRBJ2-7|.|TRBD2|TRBV4-2
CASSPTSGTIFYEQYF
TGTGCCAGCAGCCCGACTAGCGGGACCATTTTTTACGAGCAGTACTTC
>TRBJ2-3|.|TRBD2|TRBV19
CASGGLAGASTDTQYF
TGTGCCAGTGGGGGACTAGCGGGGGCTAGCACAGATACGCAGTATTTT
>TRBJ2-7|.|.|TRBV28
CASSRRSPYEQYF
TGTGCCAGCAGTCGACGTAGCCCCTACGAGCAGTACTTC
>TRBJ1-4|.|.|TRBV2
CASKGRAGANEKLFF
TGTGCCAGCAAGGGCAGGGCGGGGGCTAATGAAAAACTGTTTTTT
>TRBJ2-2|once|.|TRBV9
CASSPRQVIGELFF
TGTGCCAGCAGCCCAAGACAGGTTATCGGGGAGCTGTTTTTT
>TRBJ1-1|once|.|TRBV4-3
CASSQDTYTEAFF
TGCGCCAGCAGCCAAGATACTTACACTGAAGCTTTCTTT
>TRBJ2-7|.|.|TRBV4-3
CASSLGRNYEQYF
TGCGCCAGCAGCTTGGGGCGGAACTACGAGCAGTACTTC
>TRBJ1-1|.|.|TRBV28
CASSSAGGVPEAFF
TGTGCCAGCAGTTCAGCCGGGGGGGTTCCTGAAGCTTTCTTT